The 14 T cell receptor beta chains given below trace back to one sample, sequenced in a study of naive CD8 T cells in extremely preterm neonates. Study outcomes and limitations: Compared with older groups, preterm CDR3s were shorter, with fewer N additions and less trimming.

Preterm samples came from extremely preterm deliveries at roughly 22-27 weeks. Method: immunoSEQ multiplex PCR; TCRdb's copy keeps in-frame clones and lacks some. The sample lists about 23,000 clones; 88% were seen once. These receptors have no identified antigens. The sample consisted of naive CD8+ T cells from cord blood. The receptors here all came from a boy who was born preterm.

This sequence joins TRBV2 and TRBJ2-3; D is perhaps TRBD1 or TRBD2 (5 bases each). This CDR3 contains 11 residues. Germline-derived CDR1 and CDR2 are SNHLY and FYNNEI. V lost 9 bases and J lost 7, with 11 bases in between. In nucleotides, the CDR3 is TGTGCCAGGTCGGGACCAAATACGCAGTATTTT. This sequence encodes CARSGPNTQYF.

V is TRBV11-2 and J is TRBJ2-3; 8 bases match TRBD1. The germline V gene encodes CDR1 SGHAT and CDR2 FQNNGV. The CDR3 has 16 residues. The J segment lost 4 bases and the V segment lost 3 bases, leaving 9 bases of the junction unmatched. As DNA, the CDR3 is TGTGCCAGCAGCTTTCCCGGGACAGGACTTGCAGATACGCAGTATTTT. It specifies CASSFPGTGLADTQYF.

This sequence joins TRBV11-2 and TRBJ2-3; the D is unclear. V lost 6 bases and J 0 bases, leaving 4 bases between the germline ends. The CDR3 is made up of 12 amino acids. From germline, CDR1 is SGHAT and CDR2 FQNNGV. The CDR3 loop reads CASRTSTDTQYF. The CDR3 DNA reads TGTGCCAGCAGGACTAGCACAGATACGCAGTATTTT.

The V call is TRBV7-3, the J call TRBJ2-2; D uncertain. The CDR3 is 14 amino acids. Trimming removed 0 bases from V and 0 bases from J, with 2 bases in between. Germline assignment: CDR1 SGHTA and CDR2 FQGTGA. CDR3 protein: CASSLTANTGELFF. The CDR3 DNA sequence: TGTGCCAGCAGCTTAACAGCGAACACCGGGGAGCTGTTTTTT.

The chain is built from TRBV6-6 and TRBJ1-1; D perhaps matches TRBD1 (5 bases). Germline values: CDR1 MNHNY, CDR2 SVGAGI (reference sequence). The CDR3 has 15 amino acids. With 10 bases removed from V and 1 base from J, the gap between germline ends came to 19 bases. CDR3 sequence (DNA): TGTGCCATCTACCTTAGCAAGGGGAGGAACACTGAAGCTTTCTTT. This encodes CAIYLSKGRNTEAFF.

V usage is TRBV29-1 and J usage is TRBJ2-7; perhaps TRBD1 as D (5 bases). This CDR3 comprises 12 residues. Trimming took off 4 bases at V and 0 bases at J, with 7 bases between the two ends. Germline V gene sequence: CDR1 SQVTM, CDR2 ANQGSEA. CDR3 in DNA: TGCAGCGTTGGGGGCAACTCCTACGAGCAGTACTTC. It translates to CSVGGNSYEQYF.

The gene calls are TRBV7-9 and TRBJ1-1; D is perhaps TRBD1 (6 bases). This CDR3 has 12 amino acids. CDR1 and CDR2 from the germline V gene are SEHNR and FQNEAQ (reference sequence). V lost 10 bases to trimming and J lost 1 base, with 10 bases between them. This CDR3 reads CAIQQGNTEAFF. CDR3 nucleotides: TGTGCCATCCAACAGGGGAACACTGAAGCTTTCTTT.

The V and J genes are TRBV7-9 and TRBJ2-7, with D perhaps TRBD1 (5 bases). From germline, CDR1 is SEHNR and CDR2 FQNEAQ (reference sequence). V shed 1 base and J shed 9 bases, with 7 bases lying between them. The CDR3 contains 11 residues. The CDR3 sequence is CASSLEGVQYF. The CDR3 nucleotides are TGTGCCAGCAGCTTAGAAGGGGTGCAGTACTTC. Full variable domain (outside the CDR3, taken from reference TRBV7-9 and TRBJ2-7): DTGVSQNPRHKITKRGQNVTFRCDPISEHNRLYWYRQTLGQGPEFLTYFQNEAQLEKSRLLSDRFSAERPKGSFSTLEIQRTEQGDSAMYLCASSLEGVQYFGPGTRLTVT.

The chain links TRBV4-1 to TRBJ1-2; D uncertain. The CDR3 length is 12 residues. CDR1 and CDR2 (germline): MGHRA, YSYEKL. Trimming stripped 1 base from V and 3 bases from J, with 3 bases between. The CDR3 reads CASSQGHYGYTF. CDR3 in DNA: TGCGCCAGCAGCCAAGGACACTATGGCTACACCTTC.

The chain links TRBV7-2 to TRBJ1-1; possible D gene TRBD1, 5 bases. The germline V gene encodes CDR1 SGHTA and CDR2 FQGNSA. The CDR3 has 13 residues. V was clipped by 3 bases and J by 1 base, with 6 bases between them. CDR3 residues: CASSFTGNTEAFF. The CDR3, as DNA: TGTGCCAGCAGCTTTACAGGGAACACTGAAGCTTTCTTT. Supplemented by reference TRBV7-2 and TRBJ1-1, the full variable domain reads GAGVSQSPSNKVTEKGKDVELRCDPISGHTALYWYRQSLGQGLEFLIYFQGNSAPDKSGLPSDRFSAERTGGSVSTLTIQRTQQEDSAVYLCASSFTGNTEAFFGQGTRLTVV.

DNA of the CDR3: TGCAGCGTGACAGCAACTAATGAAAAACTGTTTTTT. This encodes CSVTATNEKLFF. The rearrangement links TRBV29-1 to TRBJ1-4, with D possibly matching TRBD1 (5 bases). The CDR3 consists of 12 residues. The V and J ends lost 6 bases and 0 bases respectively, with 5 bases between them. The germline CDR1 and CDR2 sequences are SQVTM and ANQGSEA. The full variable domain, completed using reference TRBV29-1 and TRBJ1-4, is SAVISQKPSRDICQRGTSLTIQCQVDSQVTMMFWYRQQPGQSLTLIATANQGSEATYESGFVIDKFPISRPNLTFSTLTVSNMSPEDSSIYLCSVTATNEKLFFGSGTQLSVL.

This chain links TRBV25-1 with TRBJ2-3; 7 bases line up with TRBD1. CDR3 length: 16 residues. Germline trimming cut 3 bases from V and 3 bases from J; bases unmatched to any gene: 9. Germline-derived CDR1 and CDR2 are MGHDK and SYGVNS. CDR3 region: CASSDRRDRLTDTQYF. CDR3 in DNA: TGTGCCAGCAGTGATCGTAGGGACAGACTAACAGATACGCAGTATTTT.

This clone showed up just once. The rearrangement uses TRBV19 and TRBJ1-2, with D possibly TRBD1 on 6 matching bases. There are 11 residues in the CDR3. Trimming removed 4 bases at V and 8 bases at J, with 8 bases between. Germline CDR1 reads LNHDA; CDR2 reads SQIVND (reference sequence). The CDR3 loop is CASSTQGGYTF. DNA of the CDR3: TGTGCCAGTAGTACGCAGGGGGGCTACACCTTC.

The CDR3: CASSLVAGGPNEQFF. The CDR3, as DNA: TGTGCCAGCAGCTTAGTAGCGGGGGGGCCGAATGAGCAGTTCTTC. The gene calls are TRBV11-2 and TRBJ2-1; 11 bases agree with TRBD2. Germline V gene data show CDR1 as SGHAT and CDR2 as FQNNGV. The junction had 3 bases not matched to a gene; V was cut back by 1 base and J by 7 bases. This CDR3 spans 15 amino acids.